This TCR beta chain was retrieved from a study of PD-1 blockade in classical Hodgkin lymphoma. Points on this clone: The antigen remains unidentified.

Study findings and constraints: Among the patients, those starting nivolumab under 1 year after ASCT were excluded. Diversity in CD4+ TCRs, unlike that measured in CD8+ TCRs, had risen significantly by C4D1.

The table came from immunoSEQ multiplex PCR; TCRdb's copy has only in-frame clones and leaves some out. Here the sample spans just over 50,000 clones, about two thirds being singletons. From germline, CDR1 is LNHNV and CDR2 YYDKDF (reference sequence). The ends lost 2 bases at V and 5 bases at J; junction bases unmatched: 9. The CDR3 contains 16 residues. Every one of the patients relapsed after autologous stem cell transplantation (brentuximab vedotin exposure was variable). The chain employs TRBV15 and TRBJ2-5; 9 bases fit TRBD2. Here the sequenced sample was peripheral blood mononuclear cells (PBMCs), taken before the second cycle of nivolumab. The receptor was derived from a human donor with classical Hodgkin lymphoma. CDR3 sequence: CATSRRASGTGETQYF. The CDR3 bases are TGTGCCACCAGCAGAAGGGCTAGCGGGACTGGGGAGACCCAGTACTTC.